A single TCR beta chain is shown here with its context. This clone was seen a single time. Its binding antigen is unknown. No qualities accompany the bases; no much larger clone lies one base away. This specimen belongs to a study of cytomegalovirus exposure and HLA in healthy donors (TCRdb year 2017). With regard to the full study: According to a later analysis, one platform produced both the 100 to 150 validation repertoires and the roughly 640 repertoires of the first cohort. To predict cytomegalovirus infection status, the study brought together high-throughput TCR immunosequencing, statistical association of individual TCRs with disease status, and machine learning. The study aimed to test whether signatures of past pathogen exposure could be identified by cataloging public T cell receptors. Along with the roughly 710-subject first cohort, a separate validation cohort of over 90 different subjects was used.

The CDR3 runs 13 residues from the cysteine to the phenylalanine. Only the CDR3 part of the read is kept: 39 bases, read in frame from the first base. In the germline V gene, CDR1 corresponds to MGHRA and CDR2 to YSYEKL. The junction carries 12 bases between V and J, which are trimmed by 1 base and 10 bases respectively. Donors formed part of the validation cohort, which comprised over a hundred subjects and was distinct from the first cohort of 690 or so subjects. The receptor library was made with the immunoSEQ multiplex PCR assay. The authors' pipeline ran thus. A statistical classification framework was built for diagnosing cytomegalovirus status from the catalog of TCR beta chain sequences. TCRdb's version of the immuneACCESS table is confined to in-frame rearrangements and falls short of the full clone set. An unresolved V gene accounts for under half of the shortfall where checked; the remainder is of unknown origin. The V and J calls and clone size come from that table; D and trimming were worked out from the DNA. This sample has 250,000 or so clones in its table, and 87% of those were observed once. 12% of the sample is taken by the ten largest.

Results the study describes overall, beyond this receptor: A later analysis had no HLA typing for the validation cohort, so co-occurrence there was scored across all 110 or so repertoires. The authors suggested that the approach could potentially be generalized to other disease states and immunological phenotypes. In a later analysis, TCRs clustered in the first cohort were found to also tend to co-occur in the 110 or so validation repertoires, with 85% to 95% of cluster scores above 0. Three of the identified cytomegalovirus-associated TCR beta chains were confirmed in vitro to be specific for cytomegalovirus antigens. In the study, around 150 TCR beta chains were listed as associated with cytomegalovirus. Most TCR sequences were observed very rarely across donors, whereas some public TCRs were present in many individuals. The classifier was reported to diagnose cytomegalovirus status with high specificity and sensitivity in both the original cohort and the validation cohort.

Recombination connected TRBV4-1 to TRBJ2-3; the D gene cannot be named for sure. The source of this sequence is a man in his late teens or twenties in good health and CMV-seropositive. Material: PBMCs. The CDR3 reads as follows: CASSQGPSQAQYF. The DNA is as follows: TGCGCCAGCAGCCAAGGGCCGTCCCAGGCGCAGTATTTT.